This TCR beta chain was found in a study of T cells in Graves' hyperthyroidism and ophthalmopathy. Graves' hyperthyroidism is called stable when ophthalmopathy does not progress within 18 months. Researchers amplified the TCR beta CDR3 regions from RNA transcripts. Using the HTBI primer set, a first-round RT-PCR was run on the TCR CDR3. TCRdb reprocessed the multiplex PCR reads with MiXCR, giving one entry per CDR3 protein. There are roughly 380,000 distinct CDR3 sequences in the sample; around 13% occur only once, and 5% to 6% lies in the top ten. Germline V gene data show CDR1 as SGHRS and CDR2 as YFSETQ. The CDR3 spans 16 residues. Trimming cost V 1 base and J 6 bases, with 16 bases left between them.

The clonotype originates from a woman younger than 35 with Graves' hyperthyroidism. Sequenced input: blood. The chain couples TRBV5-1 to TRBJ1-4; D is possibly TRBD1 (5 bases). The DNA for the CDR3 is TGCGCCAGCAGCTTGTCAATGGCATTAGGGGATGAAAAACTGTTTTTT. This codes for CASSLSMALGDEKLFF. Full variable domain (remainder filled in from reference TRBV5-1 and TRBJ1-4): KAGVTQTPRYLIKTRGQQVTLSCSPISGHRSVSWYQQTPGQGLQFLFEYFSETQRNKGNFPGRFSGRQFSNSRSEMNVSTLELGDSALYLCASSLSMALGDEKLFFGSGTQLSVL.